This T cell receptor (beta chain) was profiled in a study of blood T cell repertoires in COVID-19. The germline CDR1 and CDR2 sequences are MRHNA and SNTAGT. Trimming removed 0 bases from V and 4 bases from J; junction bases left unmatched: 1. The CDR3 is made up of 14 amino acids. Profiled with immunoSEQ multiplex PCR; TCRdb holds only in-frame clones, not every one. The table includes roughly 260,000 clones, roughly nine tenths detected once. Enrolled through a virtual design, the participants were between roughly 18 and 95 years of age and came from 24 US areas. Grouping used clinical history reported by participants in a survey and questionnaire.

This receptor was obtained from a woman younger than 45 with acute COVID-19. V usage is TRBV6-4 and J usage is TRBJ2-3; 7 nucleotides line up with TRBD1. Sequencing was performed on PBMCs or T cells enriched from blood (not recorded which). CDR3 nucleotides: TGTGCCAGCAGTGACTCAGGGGGCGCAGATACGCAGTATTTT. Amino acids: CASSDSGGADTQYF.